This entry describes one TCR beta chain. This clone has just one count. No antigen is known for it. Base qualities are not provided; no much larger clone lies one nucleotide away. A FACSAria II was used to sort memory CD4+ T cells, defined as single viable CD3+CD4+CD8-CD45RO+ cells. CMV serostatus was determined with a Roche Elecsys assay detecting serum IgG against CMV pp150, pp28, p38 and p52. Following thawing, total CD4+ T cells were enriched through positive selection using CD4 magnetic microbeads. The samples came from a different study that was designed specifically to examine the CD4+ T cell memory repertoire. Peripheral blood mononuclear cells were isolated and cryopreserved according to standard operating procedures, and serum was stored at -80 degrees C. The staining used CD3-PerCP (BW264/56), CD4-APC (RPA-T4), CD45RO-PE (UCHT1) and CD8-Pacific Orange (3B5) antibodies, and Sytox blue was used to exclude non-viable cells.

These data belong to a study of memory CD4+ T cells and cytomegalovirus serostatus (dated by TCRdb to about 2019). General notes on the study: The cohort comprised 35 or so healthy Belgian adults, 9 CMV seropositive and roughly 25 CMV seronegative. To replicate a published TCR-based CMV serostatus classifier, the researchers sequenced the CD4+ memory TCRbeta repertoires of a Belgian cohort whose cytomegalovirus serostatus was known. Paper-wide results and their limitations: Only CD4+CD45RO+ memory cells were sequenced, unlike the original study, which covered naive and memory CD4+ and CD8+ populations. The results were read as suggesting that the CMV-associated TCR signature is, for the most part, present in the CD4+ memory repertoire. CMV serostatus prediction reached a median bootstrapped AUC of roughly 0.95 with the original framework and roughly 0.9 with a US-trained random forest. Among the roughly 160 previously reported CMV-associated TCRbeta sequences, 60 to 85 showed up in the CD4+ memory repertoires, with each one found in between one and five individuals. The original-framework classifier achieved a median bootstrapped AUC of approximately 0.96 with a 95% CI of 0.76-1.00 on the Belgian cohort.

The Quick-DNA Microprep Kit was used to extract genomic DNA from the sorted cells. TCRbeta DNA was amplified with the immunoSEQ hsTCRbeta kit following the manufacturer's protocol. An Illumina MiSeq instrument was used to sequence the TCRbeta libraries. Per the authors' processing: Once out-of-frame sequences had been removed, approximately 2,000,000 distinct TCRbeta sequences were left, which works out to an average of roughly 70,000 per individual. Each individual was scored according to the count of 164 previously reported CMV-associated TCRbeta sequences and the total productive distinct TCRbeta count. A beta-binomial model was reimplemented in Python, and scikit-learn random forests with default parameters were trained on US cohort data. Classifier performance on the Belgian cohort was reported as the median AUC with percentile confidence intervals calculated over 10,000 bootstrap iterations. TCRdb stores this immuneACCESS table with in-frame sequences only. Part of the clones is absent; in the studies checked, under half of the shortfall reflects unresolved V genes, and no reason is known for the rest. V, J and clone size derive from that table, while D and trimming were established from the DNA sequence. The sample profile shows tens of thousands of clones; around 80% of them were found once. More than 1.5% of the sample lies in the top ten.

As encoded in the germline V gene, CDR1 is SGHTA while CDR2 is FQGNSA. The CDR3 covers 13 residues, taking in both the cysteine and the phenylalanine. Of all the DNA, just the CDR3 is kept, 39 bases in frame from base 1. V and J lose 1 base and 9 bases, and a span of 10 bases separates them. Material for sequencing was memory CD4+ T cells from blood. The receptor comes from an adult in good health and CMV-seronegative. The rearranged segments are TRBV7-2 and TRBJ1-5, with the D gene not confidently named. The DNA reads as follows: TGTGCCAGCAGCTTAGACCCTGGGAGGCCCCAGCATTTT. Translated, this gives CASSLDPGRPQHF.